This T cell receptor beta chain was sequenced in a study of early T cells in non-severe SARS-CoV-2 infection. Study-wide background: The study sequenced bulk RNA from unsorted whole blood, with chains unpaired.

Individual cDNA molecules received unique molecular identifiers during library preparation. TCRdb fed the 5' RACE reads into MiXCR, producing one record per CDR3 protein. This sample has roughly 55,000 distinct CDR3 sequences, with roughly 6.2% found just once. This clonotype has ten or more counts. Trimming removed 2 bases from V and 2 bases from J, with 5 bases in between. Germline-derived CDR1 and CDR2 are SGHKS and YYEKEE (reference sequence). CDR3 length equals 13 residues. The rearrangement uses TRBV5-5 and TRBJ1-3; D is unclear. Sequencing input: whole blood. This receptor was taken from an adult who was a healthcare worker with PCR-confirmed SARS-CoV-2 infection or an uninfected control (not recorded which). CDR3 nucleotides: TGTGCCAGCAGCTTCTTGGCTGGAAACACCATATATTTT. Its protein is CASSFLAGNTIYF.